Listed here is a single T cell receptor (beta chain). Its antigen is as yet unknown. One end of the junction varies from germline; a read error may be responsible. Vbeta (60) and Jbeta (13) primers were used in the PCR. Assay used: immunoSEQ multiplex PCR; TCRdb lists only in-frame clones, some missing. The sample includes 90,000 or so clones, roughly four fifths seen only once; the top ten take roughly 3.4%. The CDR3 sequence is 12 residues long. CDR1 is SEHNR and CDR2 is FQNEAQ in the germline V gene (reference sequence). The sample is drawn from a study of cytomegalovirus exposure and HLA in healthy donors. General study findings and limits: A missense DCLRE1C variant was associated with V- and J-gene trimming of TCR beta chains in a later analysis, and an independent cohort replicated the association. According to the study, roughly 160 TCR beta chains were cytomegalovirus-associated.

The rearrangement joins TRBV7-9 to TRBJ2-7, with D possibly matching TRBD1 (5 bases). The specimen sequenced was PBMCs. The sequence was collected from a man aged 30 to 39 in good health and CMV-seropositive. CDR3 sequence reads: CSSSSDIYEQYF. DNA of the CDR3: TGTTCCAGCAGCTCGGACATTTACGAGCAGTACTTC.